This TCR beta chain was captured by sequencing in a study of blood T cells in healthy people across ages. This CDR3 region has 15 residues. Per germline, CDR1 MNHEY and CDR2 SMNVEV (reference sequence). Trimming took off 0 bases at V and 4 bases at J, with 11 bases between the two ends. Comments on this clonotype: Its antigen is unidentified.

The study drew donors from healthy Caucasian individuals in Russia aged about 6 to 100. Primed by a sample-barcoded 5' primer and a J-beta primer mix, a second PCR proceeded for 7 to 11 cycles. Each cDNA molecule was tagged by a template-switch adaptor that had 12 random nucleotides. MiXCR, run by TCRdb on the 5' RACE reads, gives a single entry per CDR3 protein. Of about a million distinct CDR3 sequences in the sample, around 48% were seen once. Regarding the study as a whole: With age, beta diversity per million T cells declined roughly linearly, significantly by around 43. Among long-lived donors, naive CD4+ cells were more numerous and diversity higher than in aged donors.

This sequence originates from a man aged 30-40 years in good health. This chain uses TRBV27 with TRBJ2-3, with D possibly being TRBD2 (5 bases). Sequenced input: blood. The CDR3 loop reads CASSLSRRVSDTQYF. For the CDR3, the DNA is TGTGCCAGCAGTTTATCGAGGCGGGTGTCAGATACGCAGTATTTT.